The next 8 T cell receptor beta chains were all read from a single sample in a study of blood T cell repertoires in COVID-19. Repertoires were generated with immunoSEQ multiplex PCR, while TCRdb's copy carries only in-frame clones and drops some. Among about 110,000 clones listed, 70% to 80% were seen once. The sequencing input was peripheral blood. The receptors were gathered from a human donor with acute or convalescent COVID-19. The donor label of this sample is uncertain.

The V call is TRBV20-1, the J call TRBJ1-1, with D perhaps TRBD1 (5 bases). Germline V gene sequence: CDR1 DFQATT, CDR2 SNEGSKA (reference sequence). The CDR3 has 11 amino acids. The V end lost 3 bases, the J end lost 5 bases, and 7 bases lay between the germline ends. CDR3 sequence reads: CSASRGTEAFF. CDR3 nucleotides: TGCAGTGCTAGTCGGGGGACTGAAGCTTTCTTT.

By share, this clone counts as medium-sized. V usage is TRBV2 and J usage is TRBJ2-1, with 8 positions matching TRBD1. The CDR3 runs to 14 residues. Germline V lookup: CDR1 SNHLY, CDR2 FYNNEI. V lost 6 bases to trimming and J lost 6 bases; unmatched junction nucleotides: 7. CDR3 nucleotide sequence: TGTGCCAGCAGACGAGGACAGGGTCCCAATGAGCAGTTCTTC. It translates to CASRRGQGPNEQFF. Drawing the rest from reference TRBV2 and TRBJ2-1, the complete variable domain is EPEVTQTPSHQVTQMGQEVILRCVPISNHLYFYWYRQILGQKVEFLVSFYNNEISEKSEIFDDQFSVERPDGSNFTLKIRSTKLEDSAMYFCASRRGQGPNEQFFGPGTRLTVL.

This clone was seen only once. The chain carries TRBV19 and TRBJ1-5; 9 bases are shared with TRBD1. The germline V gene encodes CDR1 LNHDA and CDR2 SQIVND (reference sequence). J lost 7 bases, V lost 7 bases, and 2 bases had no gene match. The CDR3 spans 12 residues. CDR3 protein: CASNRGQQPQHF. The CDR3 region has the DNA TGTGCCAGTAACAGGGGGCAACAGCCCCAGCATTTT.

The V call is TRBV18, the J call TRBJ1-3; D not resolved. CDR3 length: 14 residues. V was pared by 5 bases and J by 2 bases, with 10 bases between. The germline CDR1 and CDR2 sequences are KGHSH and LQKENI. CDR3 in amino acids: CASSSSTTGNTIYF. For the CDR3, the DNA is TGTGCCAGCTCATCGTCGACAACTGGAAACACCATATATTTT.

This CDR3 reads CASSLDGFLNTEAFF. Written as DNA, the CDR3 is TGCGCCAGCAGCTTGGATGGCTTTTTGAACACTGAAGCTTTCTTT. The chain carries TRBV5-1 and TRBJ1-1; D call uncertain. The germline gives CDR1 SGHRS, CDR2 YFSETQ. This CDR3 is built from 15 residues. V was cut by 0 bases and J by 0 bases, with 9 bases left in between. Full variable domain (remainder filled in from reference TRBV5-1 and TRBJ1-1): KAGVTQTPRYLIKTRGQQVTLSCSPISGHRSVSWYQQTPGQGLQFLFEYFSETQRNKGNFPGRFSGRQFSNSRSEMNVSTLELGDSALYLCASSLDGFLNTEAFFGQGTRLTVV.

The chain uses TRBV2 and TRBJ1-6; the D gene is possibly TRBD1 (6 bases). The CDR3 loop spans 16 amino acids. Germline lookup yields CDR1 SNHLY and CDR2 FYNNEI. V was trimmed by 8 bases and J by 7 bases, leaving 21 bases between them. The CDR3 loop is CASEVGLTGRNSPLHF. The CDR3 DNA sequence: TGTGCCAGCGAGGTGGGGCTTACAGGGAGAAATTCACCCCTCCACTTT.

The chain has TRBV11-1 and TRBJ1-6; D unclear. V lost 7 bases, J lost 8 bases, and 9 bases lay in between. This CDR3 has 12 amino acids. CDR1 and CDR2 (germline): SGHAT, FQDESV (reference sequence). Written as DNA, the CDR3 is TGTGCCAGCACCGGCGGGGATTCACCCCTCCACTTT. Protein sequence: CASTGGDSPLHF.

The genes are TRBV28 and TRBJ1-2; D is perhaps TRBD1 (6 bases). Trimming left V 6 bases short and J 4 bases short, with 9 bases between. Looked up from germline, CDR1 is MDHEN and CDR2 is SYDVKM. This CDR3 is built from 12 residues. CDR3 bases: TGTGCCAGCAGGGGGGGGCTCTATGGCTACACCTTC. This encodes CASRGGLYGYTF.